Reported below is one T cell receptor (beta chain). These data belong to a study of blood T cell repertoires in COVID-19. Study background: Specimens from acute and convalescent COVID-19 originated in the United States, Italy and Spain. The cDNA or gDNA used as material had been derived from T cells, B-cell-depleted T cells, or PBMCs.

CDR3 length equals 15 residues. The germline CDR1 and CDR2 sequences are MNHEY and SMNVEV (reference sequence). J lost 2 bases, V lost 2 bases, and 5 bases had no gene match. In the original workflow: Reference gene primer amplification gave estimated nucleated cell counts. Some clones are missing from TCRdb's copy, which holds only in-frame ones; the method was immunoSEQ multiplex PCR. That table gives V, J and clone size, and the DNA gave D and trimming. The table lists roughly 130,000 clones, about 85% of them singletons. The chain carries TRBV27 and TRBJ1-2; 7 bases are a match to TRBD1. This receptor was identified in a man in his 70s with acute or convalescent COVID-19. Material for sequencing was peripheral blood. The CDR3 DNA reads as TGTGCCAGCAGTTTAGGGCCAGGGGGGAACTATGGCTACACCTTC. This translates into CASSLGPGGNYGYTF.